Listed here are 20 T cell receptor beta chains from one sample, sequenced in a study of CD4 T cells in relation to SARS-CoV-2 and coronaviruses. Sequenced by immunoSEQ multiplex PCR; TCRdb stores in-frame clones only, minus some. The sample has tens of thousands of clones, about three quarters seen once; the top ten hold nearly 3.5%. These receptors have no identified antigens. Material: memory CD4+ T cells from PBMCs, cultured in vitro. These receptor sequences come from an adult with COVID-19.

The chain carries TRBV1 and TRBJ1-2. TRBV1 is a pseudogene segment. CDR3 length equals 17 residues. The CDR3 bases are TGCACCAGCAGCCAATATTACCTCGGGACGCCCAACTATGGCTACACCTTC. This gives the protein CTSSQYYLGTPNYGYTF.

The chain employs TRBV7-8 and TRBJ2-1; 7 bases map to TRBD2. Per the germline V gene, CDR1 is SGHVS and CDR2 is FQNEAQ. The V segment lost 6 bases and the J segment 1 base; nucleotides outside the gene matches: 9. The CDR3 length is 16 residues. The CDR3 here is CASRPLRRESYNEQFF. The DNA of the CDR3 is TGTGCCAGCAGACCCCTTCGGCGGGAGTCCTACAATGAGCAGTTCTTC.

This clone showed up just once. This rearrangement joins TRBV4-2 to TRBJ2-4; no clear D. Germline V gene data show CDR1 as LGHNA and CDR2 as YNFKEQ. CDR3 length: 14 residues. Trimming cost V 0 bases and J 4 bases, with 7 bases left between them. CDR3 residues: CASSQDTYKNIQYF. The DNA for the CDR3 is TGTGCCAGCAGCCAAGATACCTATAAAAACATTCAGTACTTC.

In DNA form, the CDR3 reads TGTGCCAGCAGCCATCTTTTCTACGAGCAGTACTTC. This gives the protein CASSHLFYEQYF. The rearrangement joins TRBV3-1 (or the pseudogene TRBV3-2) to TRBJ2-7; D is uncertain. The CDR3 sequence is 12 residues long. CDR1 and CDR2 from the germline V gene are LGHDT and YNNKEL (reference sequence). Trimming took off 3 bases at V and 3 bases at J, with 6 bases between the two ends.

CDR3 amino acids: CASSLDSHTEAFF. For the CDR3, the DNA is TGTGCCAGCAGTTTGGACAGCCACACTGAAGCTTTCTTT. J is TRBJ1-1 and V is TRBV28; D perhaps matches TRBD1 (6 bases). The germline CDR1 and CDR2 sequences are MDHEN and SYDVKM. The CDR3 is made up of 13 amino acids. The germline V and J ends were trimmed by 3 bases and 3 bases, with 8 bases remaining between them.

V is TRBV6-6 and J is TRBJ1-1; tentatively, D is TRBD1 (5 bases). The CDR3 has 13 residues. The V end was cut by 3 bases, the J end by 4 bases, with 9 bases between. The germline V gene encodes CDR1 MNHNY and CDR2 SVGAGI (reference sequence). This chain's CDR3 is CASSYSRATEAFF. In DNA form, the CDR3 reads TGTGCCAGCAGTTATTCCAGGGCCACTGAAGCTTTCTTT.

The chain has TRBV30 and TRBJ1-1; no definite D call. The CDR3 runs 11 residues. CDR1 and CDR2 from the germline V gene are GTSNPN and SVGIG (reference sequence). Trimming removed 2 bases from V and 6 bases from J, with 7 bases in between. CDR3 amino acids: CAWSPVAEAFF. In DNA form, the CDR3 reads TGTGCCTGGAGTCCCGTCGCTGAAGCTTTCTTT. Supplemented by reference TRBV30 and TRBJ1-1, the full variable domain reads SQTIHQWPATLVQPVGSPLSLECTVEGTSNPNLYWYRQAAGRGLQLLFYSVGIGQISSEVPQNLSASRPQDRQFILSSKKLLLSDSGFYLCAWSPVAEAFFGQGTRLTVV.

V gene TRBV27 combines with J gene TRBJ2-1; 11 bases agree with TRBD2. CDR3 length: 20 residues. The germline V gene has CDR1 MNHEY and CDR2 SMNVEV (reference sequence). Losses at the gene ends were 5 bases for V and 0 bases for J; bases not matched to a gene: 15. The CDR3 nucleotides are TGTGCCAGCAGTACTCGGGCTAGCGGGAGGCCTAGGAGCTCCTACAATGAGCAGTTCTTC. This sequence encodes CASSTRASGRPRSSYNEQFF.

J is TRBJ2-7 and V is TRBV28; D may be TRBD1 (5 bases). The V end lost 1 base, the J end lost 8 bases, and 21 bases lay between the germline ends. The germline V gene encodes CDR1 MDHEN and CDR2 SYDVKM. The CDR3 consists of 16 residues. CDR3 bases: TGTGCCAGCAGTTTATCGCAACAGGTGATTGTAGTTAAGCAGTACTTC. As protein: CASSLSQQVIVVKQYF.

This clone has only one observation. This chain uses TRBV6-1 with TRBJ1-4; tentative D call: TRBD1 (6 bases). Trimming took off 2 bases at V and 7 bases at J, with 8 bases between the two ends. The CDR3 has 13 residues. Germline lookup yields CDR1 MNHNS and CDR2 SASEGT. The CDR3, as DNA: TGTGCCAGCAGTGAAAGGGGGAGTGAAAAACTGTTTTTT. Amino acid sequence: CASSERGSEKLFF.

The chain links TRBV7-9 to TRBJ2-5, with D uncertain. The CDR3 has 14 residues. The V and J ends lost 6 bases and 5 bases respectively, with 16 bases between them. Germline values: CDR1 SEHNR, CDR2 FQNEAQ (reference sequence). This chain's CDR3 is CASRSYGIEETQYF. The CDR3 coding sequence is TGTGCCAGCAGATCTTATGGGATAGAGGAGACCCAGTACTTC. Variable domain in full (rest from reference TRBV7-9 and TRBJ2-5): DTGVSQNPRHKITKRGQNVTFRCDPISEHNRLYWYRQTLGQGPEFLTYFQNEAQLEKSRLLSDRFSAERPKGSFSTLEIQRTEQGDSAMYLCASRSYGIEETQYFGPGTRLLVL.

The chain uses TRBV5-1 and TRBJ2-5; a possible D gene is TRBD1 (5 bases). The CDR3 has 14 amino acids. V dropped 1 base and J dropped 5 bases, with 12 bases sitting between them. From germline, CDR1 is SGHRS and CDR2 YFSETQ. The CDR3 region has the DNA TGCGCCAGCAGCTTGCAGGGCGAGAGGGAGACCCAGTACTTC. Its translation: CASSLQGERETQYF.

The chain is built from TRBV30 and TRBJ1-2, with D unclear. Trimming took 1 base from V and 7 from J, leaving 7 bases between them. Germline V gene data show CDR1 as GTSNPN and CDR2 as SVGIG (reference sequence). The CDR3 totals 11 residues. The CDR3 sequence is CAWSGSRGYTF. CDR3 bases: TGTGCCTGGAGTGGGTCCCGTGGCTACACCTTC.

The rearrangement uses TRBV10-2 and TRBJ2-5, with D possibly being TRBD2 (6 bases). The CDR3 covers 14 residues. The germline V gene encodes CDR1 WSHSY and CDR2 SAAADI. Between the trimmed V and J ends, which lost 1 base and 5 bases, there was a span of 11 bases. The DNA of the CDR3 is TGCGCCAGCAGTGAGTTAACGGGAGTGGAGACCCAGTACTTC. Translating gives CASSELTGVETQYF.

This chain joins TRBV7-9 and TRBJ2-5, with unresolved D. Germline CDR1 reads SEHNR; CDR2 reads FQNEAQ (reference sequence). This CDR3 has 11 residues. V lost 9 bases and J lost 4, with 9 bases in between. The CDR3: CASSARETQYF. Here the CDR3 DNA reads TGTGCCAGTTCCGCCAGAGAGACCCAGTACTTC.

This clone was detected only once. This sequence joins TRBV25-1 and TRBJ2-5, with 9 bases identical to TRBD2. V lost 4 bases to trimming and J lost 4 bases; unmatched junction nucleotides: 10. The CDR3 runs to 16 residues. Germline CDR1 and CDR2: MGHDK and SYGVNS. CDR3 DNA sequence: TGTGCCAGCAGTGTAATAGCGGGAGACGGTTTAGAGACCCAGTACTTC. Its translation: CASSVIAGDGLETQYF.

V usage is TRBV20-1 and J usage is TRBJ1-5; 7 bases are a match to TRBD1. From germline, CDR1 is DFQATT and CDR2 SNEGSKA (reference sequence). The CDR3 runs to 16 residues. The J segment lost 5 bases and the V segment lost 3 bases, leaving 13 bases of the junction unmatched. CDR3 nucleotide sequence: TGCAGTGCTAGTCCGGCCGGGACAGTCGATCATCAGCCCCAGCATTTT. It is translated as CSASPAGTVDHQPQHF.

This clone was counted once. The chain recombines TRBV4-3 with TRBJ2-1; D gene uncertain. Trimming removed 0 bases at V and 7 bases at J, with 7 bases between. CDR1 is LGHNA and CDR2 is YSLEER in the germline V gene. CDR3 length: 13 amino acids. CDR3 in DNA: TGCGCCAGCAGCCAAGAATCCAGAAATGAGCAGTTCTTC. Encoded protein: CASSQESRNEQFF.

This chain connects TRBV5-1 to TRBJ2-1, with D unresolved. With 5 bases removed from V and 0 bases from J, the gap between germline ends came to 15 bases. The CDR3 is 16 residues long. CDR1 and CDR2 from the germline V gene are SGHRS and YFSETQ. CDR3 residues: CASSYGAGSSYNEQFF. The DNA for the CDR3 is TGCGCCAGCAGTTATGGAGCTGGAAGCTCCTACAATGAGCAGTTCTTC.

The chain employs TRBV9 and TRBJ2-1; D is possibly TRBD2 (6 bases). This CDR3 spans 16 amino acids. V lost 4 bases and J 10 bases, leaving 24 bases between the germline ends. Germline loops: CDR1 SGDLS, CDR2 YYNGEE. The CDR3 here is CASSPRGGDRSWEQFF. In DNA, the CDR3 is TGTGCCAGCAGCCCTCGGGGAGGCGATCGTTCATGGGAGCAGTTCTTC.